This TCR beta chain stems from a study of blood T cell repertoires in COVID-19. The wider study: Samples of COVID-19 (acute and convalescent) were obtained from the United States, Italy and Spain. From T cells, B-cell-depleted T cells, or PBMCs came the material, which was cDNA or gDNA.

Recruited during active infection, patients (from Seattle) were subsequently followed longitudinally. The CDR3 extends over 13 amino acids. V shed 3 bases and J 6 bases; nucleotides not matched to a gene: 5. Methods used by the authors: Amplification of reference gene primers provided the estimated nucleated cell counts. Sequencing was performed with immunoSEQ multiplex PCR; in TCRdb, only in-frame clones are kept and a portion is missing. The D gene and trimming were derived from the DNA, and the V and J assignments and clone size from that table. The table includes roughly 240,000 clones, roughly 85% detected once.

This receptor was identified in a man aged 45 to 65 with COVID-19, enrolled during active disease. Sequenced material: peripheral blood. The chain links TRBV12-3 or TRBV12-4 to TRBJ2-7; 7 nucleotides align to TRBD2. The CDR3 spells CASSFGGNREQYF. The CDR3 DNA reads TGTGCCAGCAGTTTCGGGGGGAATCGCGAGCAGTACTTC.